Listed below are T cell receptor beta chains from one sample, sequenced in a study of T cell responses to AZD1222 COVID-19 vaccine. Generated by immunoSEQ multiplex PCR, the TCRdb table keeps only in-frame clones and is missing some. The data show some 93,000 clones, with more than 75% seen just once and about an eighth held by the top ten. This specimen consisted of peripheral blood, obtained 28 days after the second AZD1222 dose. Receptor source: an adult who received the AZD1222 COVID-19 vaccine. The CDR3 runs from the conserved cysteine through the conserved F or W. A D gene is named only where the DNA matches it firmly. The size field is filled for only some rows; it gives once, few, many or a size class.

>TRBJ1-1|NA|TRBV11-2|TRBD1
CASSYGQGATNTEAFF
TGTGCCAGCAGCTATGGACAGGGGGCGACTAACACTGAAGCTTTCTTT
>TRBJ2-4|few|TRBV4-2|TRBD2
CASSQDSGGSIQYF
TGTGCCAGCAGCCAAGACAGCGGGGGAAGCATTCAGTACTTC
>TRBJ2-3|NA|TRBV7-3|NA
CASSPPSDTQYF
TGTGCCAGCAGCCCCCCCTCGGATACGCAGTATTTT
>TRBJ2-7|once|TRBV15|TRBD1
CATSGGDRGPYEQYF
TGTGCCACCAGCGGAGGGGACAGGGGACCCTACGAGCAGTACTTC
>TRBJ1-1|NA|TRBV6-5|NA
CASCWPNTEAFF
TGTGCCAGCTGTTGGCCGAACACTGAAGCTTTCTTT
>TRBJ1-1|NA|TRBV7-9|TRBD1
CASSLDRGSTEAFF
TGTGCCAGCAGCTTGGACAGGGGGAGCACTGAAGCTTTCTTT
>TRBJ2-2|NA|TRBV5-1|TRBD2
CASSLDWREIGSGELFF
TGCGCCAGCAGCTTGGACTGGCGGGAGATAGGATCCGGGGAGCTGTTTTTT
>TRBJ2-3|NA|TRBV4-1|NA
CASSQGLSGPTDTQYF
TGCGCCAGCAGCCAAGGCTTGAGCGGGCCTACAGATACGCAGTATTTT
>TRBJ2-5|NA|TRBV5-1|TRBD2
CASSLILAGETQYF
TGCGCCAGCAGCTTGATACTAGCGGGAGAGACCCAGTACTTC
>TRBJ2-1|NA|TRBV28|NA
CASSFGNTDNEQFF
TGTGCCAGCAGTTTTGGGAATACGGACAATGAGCAGTTCTTC
>TRBJ2-5|NA|TRBV4-1|NA
CASSQERVLQETQYF
TGCGCCAGCAGCCAAGAGCGGGTTTTACAAGAGACCCAGTACTTC
>TRBJ2-5|once|TRBV3-1/TRBV3-2|TRBD1
CASSPAGGQGAETQYF
TGTGCCAGCAGCCCCGCCGGAGGACAGGGGGCAGAGACCCAGTACTTC
>TRBJ1-1|NA|TRBV27|NA
CASSLSLPNTEAFF
TGTGCCAGCAGTTTAAGCCTCCCGAACACTGAAGCTTTCTTT
>TRBJ2-7|NA|TRBV19|TRBD1
CASSMQGGGYEQYF
TGTGCCAGTAGTATGCAAGGGGGCGGTTACGAGCAGTACTTC
>TRBJ2-1|NA|TRBV5-1|NA
CASSLVEGVGNEQFF
TGCGCCAGCAGCTTGGTGGAAGGGGTCGGGAATGAGCAGTTCTTC
>TRBJ2-1|once|TRBV12-3/TRBV12-4|NA
CASSTHQGLLFF
TGTGCCAGCAGCACCCATCAGGGTCTATTGTTCTTC
>TRBJ1-2|few|TRBV6-6|NA
CASRTDSFNYGYTF
TGTGCCAGCAGGACGGACAGTTTTAACTATGGCTACACCTTC
>TRBJ2-7|once|TRBV4-1|TRBD2
CASSQGAWQREVSYEQYF
TGCGCCAGCAGCCAAGGGGCCTGGCAGCGGGAGGTATCCTACGAGCAGTACTTC
>TRBJ2-3|NA|TRBV3-1/TRBV3-2|TRBD2
CASSRASGSTDTQYF
TGTGCCAGCAGCCGCGCTAGCGGGAGCACAGATACGCAGTATTTT
>TRBJ2-1|NA|TRBV4-1|NA
CASSQLSRGGEQFF
TGCGCCAGCAGCCAATTGTCTAGAGGGGGTGAGCAGTTCTTC
>TRBJ2-1|NA|TRBV12-3/TRBV12-4|NA
CASSEGSYNEQFF
TGTGCCAGCTCAGAGGGTTCCTACAATGAGCAGTTCTTC
>TRBJ2-3|NA|TRBV7-2|NA
CASSLTYNTDTQYF
TGTGCCAGCAGCTTAACCTATAACACAGATACGCAGTATTTT
>TRBJ2-3|NA|TRBV5-4|NA
CASSSGLPSTDTQYF
TGTGCCAGCAGCTCAGGCCTCCCCAGCACAGATACGCAGTATTTT
>TRBJ2-5|NA|TRBV5-6|NA
CASSVTALNGETQYF
TGTGCCAGCAGCGTAACGGCCCTCAATGGAGAGACCCAGTACTTC
>TRBJ1-5|NA|TRBV10-3|NA
CAISEVQGFNQPQHF
TGTGCCATCAGTGAGGTCCAGGGCTTCAATCAGCCCCAGCATTTT
>TRBJ2-2|NA|TRBV5-1|TRBD1
CASSWGQATNTGELFF
TGCGCCAGCAGCTGGGGACAGGCTACGAACACCGGGGAGCTGTTTTTT
>TRBJ2-5|NA|TRBV4-3|NA
CASSQGYGVETQYF
TGCGCCAGCAGCCAAGGATACGGGGTAGAGACCCAGTACTTC
>TRBJ2-3|NA|TRBV2|TRBD1
CASKGARQGLHTQYF
TGTGCCAGCAAAGGGGCGAGACAGGGCTTACATACGCAGTATTTT
>TRBJ2-1|NA|TRBV4-2|NA
CASSQDEGSYNEQFF
TGTGCCAGCAGCCAAGACGAAGGCTCCTACAATGAGCAGTTCTTC
>TRBJ1-3|NA|TRBV7-9|NA
CASRFAGNTIYF
TGTGCCAGCAGGTTCGCCGGAAACACCATATATTTT
>TRBJ1-2|NA|TRBV18|NA
CAGGGTYGYTF
TGTGCCGGAGGGGGGACCTATGGCTACACCTTC
>TRBJ2-7|once|TRBV10-3|NA
CASGDTYEQYF
TGTGCCTCAGGGGACACCTACGAGCAGTACTTC
>TRBJ2-2|NA|TRBV5-1|TRBD2
CASSQETGGYGELFF
TGCGCCAGCAGTCAAGAAACGGGAGGGTACGGGGAGCTGTTTTTT
>TRBJ2-2|NA|TRBV6-6|NA
CASSYWGDTGELFF
TGTGCCAGCAGTTACTGGGGGGACACCGGGGAGCTGTTTTTT
>TRBJ2-3|NA|TRBV28|TRBD2
CASSLFAGGEADTQYF
TGTGCCAGCAGTTTATTTGCGGGAGGAGAGGCAGATACGCAGTATTTT
>TRBJ2-7|NA|TRBV6-5|NA
CASSYGTGQDLYEQYF
TGTGCCAGCAGTTACGGTACAGGGCAAGACCTCTACGAGCAGTACTTC
>TRBJ1-1|NA|TRBV7-2|TRBD1
CASSLGTGYTEAFF
TGTGCCAGCAGCTTAGGGACAGGGTACACTGAAGCTTTCTTT